A single sample gave rise to the 10 T cell receptor beta chains below, sequenced in a study of T cell changes during pregnancy in multiple sclerosis. The method was immunoSEQ multiplex PCR; TCRdb's version includes in-frame clones alone and lacks a portion of them. The repertoire consists of around 30,000 clones, with around 90% occurring once and the leading ten covering 0.45% to 0.6%. The sequences come from CD4+ T cells from peripheral blood mononuclear cells, collected in the third trimester of pregnancy. The source of these receptors is a female donor in good health, enrolled as a control in a pregnancy study.

This clone is medium-sized (0.01 to 0.1%) by share. The chain uses TRBV25-1 and TRBJ1-2; 10 nucleotides match TRBD1. V lost 7 bases, J lost 5 bases, and 7 bases stayed unmatched. The germline V gene has CDR1 MGHDK and CDR2 SYGVNS. The CDR3 runs to 14 residues. CDR3 protein: CASKPWGQGYGYTF. CDR3 nucleotides: TGTGCCAGCAAGCCGTGGGGACAGGGGTATGGCTACACCTTC.

This chain connects TRBV6-1 to TRBJ1-6, with no clear D. V lost 8 bases to trimming and J lost 5 bases, with 16 bases between them. Germline CDR1 is MNHNS and CDR2 is SASEGT. The CDR3 loop spans 15 amino acids. The chain's CDR3 is CASSRVYKNNSPLHF. CDR3 DNA sequence: TGTGCCAGCTCGAGGGTATACAAGAATAATTCACCCCTCCACTTT.

Worth noting for this clone: Other DNA variants within this sample encode the same CDR3. CDR3 region: CASTPGTTYEQYF. CDR3 DNA: TGTGCCAGCACCCCAGGCACCACGTACGAGCAGTACTTC. The chain is built from TRBV6-6 and TRBJ2-7; no reliable D call. V was trimmed by 7 bases and J by 4 bases, leaving 14 bases between them. CDR3 size: 13 residues. Germline CDR1 MNHNY, CDR2 SVGAGI (reference sequence).

This clone was counted a single time. The J gene is TRBJ2-3, the V gene TRBV10-1, with 10 nucleotides matching TRBD2. From germline, CDR1 is WNHNN and CDR2 SYGVQD (reference sequence). With V trimmed by 4 bases and J by 4 bases, 5 bases remained unmatched. This CDR3 is built from 15 residues. The CDR3 spells CASSVTAGGSDTQYF. The CDR3 coding sequence is TGCGCCAGCAGTGTGACAGCGGGGGGGTCAGATACGCAGTATTTT.

The rearrangement links TRBV7-8 to TRBJ1-2; D is ambiguous. V gave up 4 bases and J gave up 7 bases, with 16 bases separating them. There are 14 residues in the CDR3. The germline gives CDR1 SGHVS, CDR2 FQNEAQ. CDR3 protein: CASSSPRGEAGYTF. CDR3 coding DNA: TGTGCCAGCAGCTCCCCCCGGGGAGAGGCTGGCTACACCTTC.

The chain combines TRBV10-3 with TRBJ2-5; the D is unclear. Germline loops: CDR1 ENHRY, CDR2 SYGVKD. The CDR3 sequence is 11 residues long. V lost 2 bases and J 5 bases, leaving 3 bases between the germline ends. The CDR3 here is CAISERETQYF. Here the CDR3 DNA reads TGTGCCATCAGTGAGCGGGAGACCCAGTACTTC.

The chain employs TRBV10-2 and TRBJ2-7, with a tentative D call TRBD2 (6 bases). Germline V gives CDR1 WSHSY, CDR2 SAAADI. This CDR3 has 13 amino acids. Trimming removed 6 bases at V and 2 bases at J, with 11 bases between. CDR3 amino acids: CASRRGDPYEQYF. The CDR3 coding sequence is TGCGCCAGCAGGCGCGGGGACCCCTACGAGCAGTACTTC.

The V call is TRBV5-6, the J call TRBJ2-1, with 13 bases lining up with TRBD2. The junction had 12 bases not matched to a gene; V was cut back by 0 bases and J by 9 bases. Germline V gene lookup returns CDR1 SGHDT and CDR2 YYEEEE. The CDR3 is 18 amino acids. CDR3 region: CASSLVVTSGGPEGEQFF. CDR3 DNA: TGTGCCAGCAGCTTGGTAGTGACTAGCGGGGGGCCGGAGGGTGAGCAGTTCTTC.

The rearrangement uses TRBV9 and TRBJ2-1, with TRBD1 identical over 9 bases. V trimming: 4 bases; J trimming: 4 bases; junction bases outside the gene matches: 9. The CDR3 loop spans 16 amino acids. The germline CDR1 and CDR2 sequences are SGDLS and YYNGEE. For the CDR3, the DNA is TGTGCCAGCAGCCCCCGGGGACAGGGACCTTACAATGAGCAGTTCTTC. It is translated as CASSPRGQGPYNEQFF. Variable domain in full (rest from reference TRBV9 and TRBJ2-1): DSGVTQTPKHLITATGQRVTLRCSPRSGDLSVYWYQQSLDQGLQFLIQYYNGEERAKGNILERFSAQQFPDLHSELNLSSLELGDSALYFCASSPRGQGPYNEQFFGPGTRLTVL.

This chain joins TRBV6-5 and TRBJ1-5, with TRBD1 matching 11 bases. J lost 8 bases, V lost 5 bases, and 5 bases had no gene match. There are 14 residues in the CDR3. The germline gives CDR1 MNHEY, CDR2 SVGAGI. The CDR3 loop is CASSPDRGREPQHF. The CDR3 bases are TGTGCCAGCAGTCCGGACAGGGGGCGCGAGCCCCAGCATTTT.